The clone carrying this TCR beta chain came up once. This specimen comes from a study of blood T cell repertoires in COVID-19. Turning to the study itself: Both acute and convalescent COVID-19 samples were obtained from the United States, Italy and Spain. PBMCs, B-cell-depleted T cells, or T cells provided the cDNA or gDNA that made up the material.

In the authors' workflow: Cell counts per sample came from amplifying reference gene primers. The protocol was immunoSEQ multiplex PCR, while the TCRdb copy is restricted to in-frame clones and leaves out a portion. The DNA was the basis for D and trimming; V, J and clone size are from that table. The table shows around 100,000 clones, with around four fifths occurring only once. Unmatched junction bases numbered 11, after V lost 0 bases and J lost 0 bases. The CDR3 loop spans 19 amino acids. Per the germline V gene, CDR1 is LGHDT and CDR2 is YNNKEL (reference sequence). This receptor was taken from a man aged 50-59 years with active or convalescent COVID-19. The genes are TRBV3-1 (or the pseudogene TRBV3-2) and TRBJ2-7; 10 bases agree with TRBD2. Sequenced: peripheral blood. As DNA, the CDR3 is TGTGCCAGCAGCCAAGATTCGCTAGCGGGGGATTCTACCTCCTACGAGCAGTACTTC. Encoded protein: CASSQDSLAGDSTSYEQYF.